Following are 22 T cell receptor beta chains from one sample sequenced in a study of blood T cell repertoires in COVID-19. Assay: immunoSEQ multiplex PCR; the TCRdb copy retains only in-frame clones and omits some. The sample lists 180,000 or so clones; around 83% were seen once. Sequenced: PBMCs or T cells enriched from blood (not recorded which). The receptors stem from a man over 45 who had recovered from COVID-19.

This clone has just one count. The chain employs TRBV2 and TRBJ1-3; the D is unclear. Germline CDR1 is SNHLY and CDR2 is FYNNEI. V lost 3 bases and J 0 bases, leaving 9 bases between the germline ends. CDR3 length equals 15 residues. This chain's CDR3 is CASSELRNSGNTIYF. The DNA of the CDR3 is TGTGCCAGCAGTGAGCTACGTAACTCTGGAAACACCATATATTTT.

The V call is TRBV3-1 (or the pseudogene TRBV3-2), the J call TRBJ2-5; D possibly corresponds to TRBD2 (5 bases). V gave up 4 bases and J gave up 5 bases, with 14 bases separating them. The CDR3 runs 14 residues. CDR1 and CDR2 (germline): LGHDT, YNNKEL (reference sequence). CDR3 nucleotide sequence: TGTGCCAGCAGCCCCTTAGGGTCGGGGGAGACCCAGTACTTC. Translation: CASSPLGSGETQYF.

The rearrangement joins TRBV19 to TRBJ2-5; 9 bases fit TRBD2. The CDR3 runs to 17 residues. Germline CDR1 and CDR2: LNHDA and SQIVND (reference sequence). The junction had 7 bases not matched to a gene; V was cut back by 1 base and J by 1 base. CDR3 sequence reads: CASSIGGLAGFQETQYF. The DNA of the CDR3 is TGTGCCAGTAGTATAGGAGGGCTAGCGGGGTTCCAAGAGACCCAGTACTTC. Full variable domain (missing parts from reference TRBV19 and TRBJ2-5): DGGITQSPKYLFRKEGQNVTLSCEQNLNHDAMYWYRQDPGQGLRLIYYSQIVNDFQKGDIAEGYSVSREKKESFPLTVTSAQKNPTAFYLCASSIGGLAGFQETQYFGPGTRLLVL.

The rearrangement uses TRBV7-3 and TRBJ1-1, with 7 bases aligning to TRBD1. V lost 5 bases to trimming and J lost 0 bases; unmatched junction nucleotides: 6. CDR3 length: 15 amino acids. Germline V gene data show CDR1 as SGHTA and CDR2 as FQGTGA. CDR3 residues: CASSQHRGLNTEAFF. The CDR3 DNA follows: TGTGCCAGCAGCCAACACAGGGGATTGAACACTGAAGCTTTCTTT.

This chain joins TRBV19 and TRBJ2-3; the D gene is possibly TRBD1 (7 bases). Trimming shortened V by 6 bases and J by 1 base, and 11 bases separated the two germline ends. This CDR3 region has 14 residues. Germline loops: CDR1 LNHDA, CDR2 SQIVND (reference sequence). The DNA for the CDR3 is TGTGCCAGTAGCCGGGGGACAGGCACAGATACGCAGTATTTT. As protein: CASSRGTGTDTQYF.

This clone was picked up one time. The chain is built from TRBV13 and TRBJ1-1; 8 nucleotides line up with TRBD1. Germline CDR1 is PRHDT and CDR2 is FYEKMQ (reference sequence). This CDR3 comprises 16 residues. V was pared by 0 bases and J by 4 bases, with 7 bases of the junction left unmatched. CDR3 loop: CASSLGQGAGGTEAFF. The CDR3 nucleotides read TGTGCCAGCAGCTTAGGGCAGGGGGCCGGGGGCACTGAAGCTTTCTTT.

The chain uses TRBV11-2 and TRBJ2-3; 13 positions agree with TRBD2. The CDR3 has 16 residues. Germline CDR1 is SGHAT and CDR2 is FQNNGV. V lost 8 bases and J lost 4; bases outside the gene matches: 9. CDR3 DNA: TGTGCCAGCCGTGGGACTAGCGGGGCCCCCCCAGATACGCAGTATTTT. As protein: CASRGTSGAPPDTQYF. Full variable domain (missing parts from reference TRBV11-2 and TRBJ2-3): EAGVAQSPRYKIIEKRQSVAFWCNPISGHATLYWYQQILGQGPKLLIQFQNNGVVDDSQLPKDRFSAERLKGVDSTLKIQPAKLEDSAVYLCASRGTSGAPPDTQYFGPGTRLTVL.

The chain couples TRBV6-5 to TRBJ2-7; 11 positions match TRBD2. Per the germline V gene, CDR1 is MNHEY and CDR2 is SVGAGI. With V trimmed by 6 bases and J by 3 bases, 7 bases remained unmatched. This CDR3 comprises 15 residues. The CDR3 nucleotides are TGTGCCAGCAGAAGTTTAGCGGGGGGGCTCTACGAGCAGTACTTC. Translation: CASRSLAGGLYEQYF.

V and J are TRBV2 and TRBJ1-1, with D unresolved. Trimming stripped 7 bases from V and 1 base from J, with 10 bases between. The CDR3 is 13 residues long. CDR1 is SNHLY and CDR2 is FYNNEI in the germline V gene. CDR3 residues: CASKRQKNTEAFF. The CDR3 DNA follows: TGTGCCAGCAAGCGTCAGAAGAACACTGAAGCTTTCTTT.

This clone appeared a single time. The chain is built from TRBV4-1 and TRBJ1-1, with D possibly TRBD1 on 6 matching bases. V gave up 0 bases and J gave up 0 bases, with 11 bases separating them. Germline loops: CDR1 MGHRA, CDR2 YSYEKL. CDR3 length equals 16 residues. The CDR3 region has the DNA TGCGCCAGCAGCCAAGATCCAGGACAGATGAACACTGAAGCTTTCTTT. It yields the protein CASSQDPGQMNTEAFF.

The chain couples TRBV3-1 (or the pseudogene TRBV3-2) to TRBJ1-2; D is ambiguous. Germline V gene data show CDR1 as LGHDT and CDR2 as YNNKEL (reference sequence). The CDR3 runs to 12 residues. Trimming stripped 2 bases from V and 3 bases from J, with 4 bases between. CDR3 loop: CASSQLDYGYTF. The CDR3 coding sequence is TGTGCCAGCAGCCAACTTGACTATGGCTACACCTTC.

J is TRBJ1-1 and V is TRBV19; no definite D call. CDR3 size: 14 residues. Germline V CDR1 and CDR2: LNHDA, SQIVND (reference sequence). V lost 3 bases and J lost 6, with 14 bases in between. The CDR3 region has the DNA TGTGCCAGTAGTATTTCTCACTCGGGAGCTGAAGCTTTCTTT. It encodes CASSISHSGAEAFF.

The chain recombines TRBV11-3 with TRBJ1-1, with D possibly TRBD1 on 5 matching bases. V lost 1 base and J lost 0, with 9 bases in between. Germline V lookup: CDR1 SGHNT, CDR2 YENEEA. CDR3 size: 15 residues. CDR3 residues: CASSLGRGMNTEAFF. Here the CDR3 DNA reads TGTGCCAGCAGCTTAGGGCGGGGGATGAACACTGAAGCTTTCTTT.

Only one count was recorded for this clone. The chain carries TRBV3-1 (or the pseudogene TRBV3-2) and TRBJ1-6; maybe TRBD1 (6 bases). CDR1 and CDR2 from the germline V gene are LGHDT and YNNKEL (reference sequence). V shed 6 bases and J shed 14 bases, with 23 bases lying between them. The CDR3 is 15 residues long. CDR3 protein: CASRPTGYEIGALHF. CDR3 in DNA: TGTGCCAGCAGACCCACAGGGTATGAAATTGGAGCCCTCCACTTT.

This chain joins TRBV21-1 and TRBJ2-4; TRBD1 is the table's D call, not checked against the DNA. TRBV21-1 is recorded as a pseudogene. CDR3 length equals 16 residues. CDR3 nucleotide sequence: TGTGCCAGCAGCAAAGATCCCTCGGGACAGGGCGGCATTCAGTACTTC. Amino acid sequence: CASSKDPSGQGGIQYF.

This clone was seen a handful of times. The CDR3 loop reads CASSLAPDRADQPQHF. CDR3 coding DNA: TGCGCCAGCAGCTTGGCCCCCGACAGGGCGGACCAGCCCCAGCATTTT. The V gene is TRBV5-1, the J gene TRBJ1-5, with TRBD1 identical over 7 bases. This CDR3 has 16 amino acids. The V and J ends lost 0 bases and 7 bases, in that order; junction bases with no gene match: 10. Germline V lookup: CDR1 SGHRS, CDR2 YFSETQ.

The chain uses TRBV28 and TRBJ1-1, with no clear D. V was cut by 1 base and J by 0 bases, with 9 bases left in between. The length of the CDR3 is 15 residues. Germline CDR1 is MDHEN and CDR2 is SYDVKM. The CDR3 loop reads CASSLLSQMNTEAFF. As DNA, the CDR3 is TGTGCCAGCAGTTTATTGTCACAGATGAACACTGAAGCTTTCTTT.

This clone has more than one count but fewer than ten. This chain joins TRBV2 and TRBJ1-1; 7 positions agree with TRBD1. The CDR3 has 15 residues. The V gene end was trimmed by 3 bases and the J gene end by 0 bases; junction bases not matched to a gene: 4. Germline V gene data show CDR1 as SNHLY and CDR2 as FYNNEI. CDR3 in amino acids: CASSESTGMNTEAFF. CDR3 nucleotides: TGTGCCAGCAGTGAGTCGACAGGGATGAACACTGAAGCTTTCTTT.

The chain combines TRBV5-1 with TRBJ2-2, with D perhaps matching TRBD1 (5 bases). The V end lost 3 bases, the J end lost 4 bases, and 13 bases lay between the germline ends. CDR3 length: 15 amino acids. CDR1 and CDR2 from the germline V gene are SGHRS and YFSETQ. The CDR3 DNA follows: TGCGCCAGCAGCTATAGGGGTAGAGGCACCGGGGAGCTGTTTTTT. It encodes CASSYRGRGTGELFF.

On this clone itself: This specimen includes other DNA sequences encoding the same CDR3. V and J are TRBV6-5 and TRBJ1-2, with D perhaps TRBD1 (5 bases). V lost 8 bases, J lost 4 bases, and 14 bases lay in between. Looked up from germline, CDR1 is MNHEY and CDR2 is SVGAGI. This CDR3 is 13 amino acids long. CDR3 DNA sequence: TGTGCCAGCTCGGGGGAAATTTTCTATGGCTACACCTTC. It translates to CASSGEIFYGYTF.

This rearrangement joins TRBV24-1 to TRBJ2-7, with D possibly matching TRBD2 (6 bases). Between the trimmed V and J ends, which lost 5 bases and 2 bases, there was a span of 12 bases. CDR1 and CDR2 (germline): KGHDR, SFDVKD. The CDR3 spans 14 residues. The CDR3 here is CATSGRGSPYEQYF. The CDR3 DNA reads TGTGCCACCAGTGGGAGGGGCAGCCCCTACGAGCAGTACTTC.

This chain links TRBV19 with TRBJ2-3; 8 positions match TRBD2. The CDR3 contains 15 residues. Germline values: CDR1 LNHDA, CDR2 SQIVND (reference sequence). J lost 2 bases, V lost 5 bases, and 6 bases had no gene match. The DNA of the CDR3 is TGTGCCAGTAGTGAGAGCGGGGGTATCACAGATACGCAGTATTTT. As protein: CASSESGGITDTQYF.